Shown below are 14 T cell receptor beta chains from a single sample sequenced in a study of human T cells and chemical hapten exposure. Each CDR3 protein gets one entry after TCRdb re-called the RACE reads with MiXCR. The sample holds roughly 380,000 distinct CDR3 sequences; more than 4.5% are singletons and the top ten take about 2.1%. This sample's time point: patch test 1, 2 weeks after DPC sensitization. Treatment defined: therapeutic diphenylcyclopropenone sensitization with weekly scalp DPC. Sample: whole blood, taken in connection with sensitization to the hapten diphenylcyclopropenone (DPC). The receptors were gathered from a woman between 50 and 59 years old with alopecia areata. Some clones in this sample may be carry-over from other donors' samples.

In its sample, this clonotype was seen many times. The CDR3 region has the DNA TGTGCCAGCAGTGAGAGCCGTTTGGGCACTGAAGCTTTCTTT. It encodes CASSESRLGTEAFF. The genes are TRBV2 and TRBJ1-1, with no clear D. The V gene lost 3 bases and the J gene lost 4 bases, with 12 bases spanning the gap. This CDR3 comprises 14 residues. CDR1 and CDR2 from the germline V gene are SNHLY and FYNNEI.

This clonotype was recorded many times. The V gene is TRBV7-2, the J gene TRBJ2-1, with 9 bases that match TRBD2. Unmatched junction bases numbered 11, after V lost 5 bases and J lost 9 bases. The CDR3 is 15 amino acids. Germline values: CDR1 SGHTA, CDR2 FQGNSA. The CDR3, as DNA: TGTGCCAGCAGCATCTCCGGGACTAGCCTGGGTGAGCAGTTCTTC. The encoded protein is CASSISGTSLGEQFF.

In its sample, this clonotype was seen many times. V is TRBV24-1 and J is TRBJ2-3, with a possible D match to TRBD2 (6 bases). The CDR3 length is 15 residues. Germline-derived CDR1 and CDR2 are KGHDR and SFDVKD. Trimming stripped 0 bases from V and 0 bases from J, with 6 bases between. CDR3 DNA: TGTGCCACCAGTGATTTGGGGGGGAGCACAGATACGCAGTATTTT. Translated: CATSDLGGSTDTQYF.

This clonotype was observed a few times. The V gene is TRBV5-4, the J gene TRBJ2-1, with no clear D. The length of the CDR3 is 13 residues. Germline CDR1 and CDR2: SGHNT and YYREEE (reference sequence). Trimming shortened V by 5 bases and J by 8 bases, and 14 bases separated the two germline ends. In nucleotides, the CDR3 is TGTGCCAGCAGTTCGCAGGTTGTGGATGAGCAGTTCTTC. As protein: CASSSQVVDEQFF.

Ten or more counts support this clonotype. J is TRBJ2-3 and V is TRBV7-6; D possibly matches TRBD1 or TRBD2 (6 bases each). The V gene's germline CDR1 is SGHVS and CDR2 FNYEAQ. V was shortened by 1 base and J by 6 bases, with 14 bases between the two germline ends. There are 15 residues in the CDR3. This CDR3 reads CASSLEWGADDTQYF. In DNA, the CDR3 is TGTGCCAGCAGCTTAGAATGGGGGGCCGATGATACGCAGTATTTT.

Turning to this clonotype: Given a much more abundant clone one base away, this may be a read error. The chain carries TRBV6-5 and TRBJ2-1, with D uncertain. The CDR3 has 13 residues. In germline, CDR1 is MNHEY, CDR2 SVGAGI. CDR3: CASSYSLYNEQLF. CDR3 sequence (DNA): TGTGCCAGCAGTTACTCCCTTTACAATGAGCAGCTCTTC.

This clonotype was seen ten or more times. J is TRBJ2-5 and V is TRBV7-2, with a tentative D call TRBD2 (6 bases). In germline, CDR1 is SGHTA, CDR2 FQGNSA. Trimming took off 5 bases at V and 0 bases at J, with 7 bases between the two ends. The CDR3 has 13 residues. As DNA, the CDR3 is TGTGCCAGCAGCGGGACTCACCAAGAGACCCAGTACTTC. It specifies CASSGTHQETQYF.

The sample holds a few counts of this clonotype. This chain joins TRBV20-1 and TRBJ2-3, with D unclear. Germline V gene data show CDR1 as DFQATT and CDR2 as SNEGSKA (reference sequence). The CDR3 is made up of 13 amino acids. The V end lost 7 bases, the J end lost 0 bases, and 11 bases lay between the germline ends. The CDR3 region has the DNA TGCAGTGGGGCCGGTCCCAGCACAGATACGCAGTATTTT. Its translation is CSGAGPSTDTQYF.

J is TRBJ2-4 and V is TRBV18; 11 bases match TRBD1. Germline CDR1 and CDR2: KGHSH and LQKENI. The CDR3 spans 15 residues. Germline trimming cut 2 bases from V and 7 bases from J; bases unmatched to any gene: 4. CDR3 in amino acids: CASSPIGDRGNIQYF. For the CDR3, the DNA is TGTGCCAGCTCACCAATAGGGGACAGGGGGAACATTCAGTACTTC.

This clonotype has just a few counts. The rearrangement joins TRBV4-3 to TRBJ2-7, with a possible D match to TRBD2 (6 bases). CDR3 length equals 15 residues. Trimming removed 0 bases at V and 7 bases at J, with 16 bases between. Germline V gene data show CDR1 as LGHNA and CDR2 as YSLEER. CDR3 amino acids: CASSQDEGGDGEQYF. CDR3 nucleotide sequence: TGCGCCAGCAGCCAAGATGAGGGAGGAGATGGGGAGCAGTACTTC.

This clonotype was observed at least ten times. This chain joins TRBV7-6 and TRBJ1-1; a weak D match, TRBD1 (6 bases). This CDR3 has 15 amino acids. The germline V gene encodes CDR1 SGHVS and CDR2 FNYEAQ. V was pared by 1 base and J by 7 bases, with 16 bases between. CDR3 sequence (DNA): TGTGCCAGCAGCTTAGAGGACAGAGGCTTCGATGAAGCTTTCTTT. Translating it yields CASSLEDRGFDEAFF.

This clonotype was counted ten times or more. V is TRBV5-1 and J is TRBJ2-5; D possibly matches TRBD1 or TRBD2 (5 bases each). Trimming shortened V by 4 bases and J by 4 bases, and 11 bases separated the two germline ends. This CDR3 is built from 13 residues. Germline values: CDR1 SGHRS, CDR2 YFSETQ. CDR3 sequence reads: CASSDGTTETQYF. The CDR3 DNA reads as TGCGCCAGCAGCGATGGGACCACAGAGACCCAGTACTTC.

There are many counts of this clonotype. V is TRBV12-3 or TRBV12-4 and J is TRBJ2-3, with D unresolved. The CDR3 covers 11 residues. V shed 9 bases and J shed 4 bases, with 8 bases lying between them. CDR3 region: CASRRADTQYF. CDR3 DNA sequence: TGTGCCAGTCGTAGGGCAGATACGCAGTATTTT.

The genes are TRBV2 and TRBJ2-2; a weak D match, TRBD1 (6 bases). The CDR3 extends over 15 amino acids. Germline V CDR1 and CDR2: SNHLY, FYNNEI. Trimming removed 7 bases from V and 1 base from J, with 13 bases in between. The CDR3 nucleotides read TGTGCCAGCAAGCTTCGGACAGAGAACACCGGGGAGCTGTTTTTT. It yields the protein CASKLRTENTGELFF.